Following are 2 T cell receptor beta chains from one sample sequenced in a study of PD-1 blockade in mismatch repair-deficient tumors. Produced via immunoSEQ multiplex PCR; TCRdb's table is partial and in-frame only. The sample carries about 19,000 clones, roughly 80% recorded once. The sequencing used PBMCs, collected 52 weeks after starting pembrolizumab. These receptors all stem from an adult with mismatch repair-deficient cancer.

The rearrangement uses TRBV7-3 and TRBJ2-1, with 8 bases aligning to TRBD1. Germline CDR1 SGHTA, CDR2 FQGTGA. CDR3 length: 14 amino acids. Trimming removed 5 bases from V and 3 bases from J; junction bases left unmatched: 3. The CDR3 DNA is TGTGCCAGCAGCCGACAGGGGAACTACAATGAGCAGTTCTTC. Translating it yields CASSRQGNYNEQFF.

The rearrangement links TRBV30 to TRBJ1-2, with D hard to call. The germline V and J ends were trimmed by 4 bases and 4 bases, with 19 bases remaining between them. CDR1 and CDR2 from the germline V gene are GTSNPN and SVGIG (reference sequence). This CDR3 region has 15 residues. The CDR3 loop reads CAWNQRPRARYGYTF. The CDR3 coding sequence is TGTGCCTGGAATCAGAGACCGAGGGCCCGCTATGGCTACACCTTC. Supplemented by reference TRBV30 and TRBJ1-2, the full variable domain reads SQTIHQWPATLVQPVGSPLSLECTVEGTSNPNLYWYRQAAGRGLQLLFYSVGIGQISSEVPQNLSASRPQDRQFILSSKKLLLSDSGFYLCAWNQRPRARYGYTFGSGTRLTVV.